This T cell receptor beta chain comes out of a study of blood T cell repertoires in COVID-19. Study at large: Material from acute and convalescent COVID-19 was sourced from the United States, Italy and Spain. PBMCs, B-cell-depleted T cells, or T cells were the source of the cDNA or gDNA that made up the material.

Recovery meant two consecutive negative NP/OP PCR tests, professional clearance, or resolved symptoms. Trimming removed 5 bases from V and 1 base from J; junction bases left unmatched: 11. This CDR3 has 16 residues. Germline CDR1 reads SGHVS; CDR2 reads FQNEAQ. The table came from immunoSEQ multiplex PCR; TCRdb's copy has only in-frame clones and leaves some out. The sample records approximately 320,000 clones, more than 75% being singletons. The specimen sequenced was PBMCs or T cells enriched from blood (not recorded which). The chain carries TRBV7-8 and TRBJ2-7, with 7 bases lining up with TRBD1. The sequence came from a man aged 55 to 70 who had recovered from COVID-19. CDR3 in DNA: TGTGCCAGCAGCACCCGACAGGGCCGACCTTCCTACGAGCAGTACTTC. Translation gives CASSTRQGRPSYEQYF.